This is a list of T cell receptor beta chains from one sample in a study of neurological immune-mediated disorders. Using its own MiXCR run on the 5' RACE reads, TCRdb lists one record per CDR3 protein. The sample has about 25,000 distinct CDR3 sequences, around 3.4% seen once. Sequencing was carried out using PBMCs. The source of these receptors is a woman aged 25 to 39 with multiple sclerosis. Each CDR3 is given with its conserved first and last residue.

14	TRBV3-1	TRBJ1-1	CASSHGTVNTEAFF
13	TRBV10-3	TRBJ2-5	CAISAAMGETQYF
17	TRBV5-1	TRBJ2-3	CASRSGTSGRSTDTQYF
16	TRBV7-9	TRBJ2-7	CASSLGTSGRLAEQYF
17	TRBV7-9	TRBJ2-1	CASSLATDSSTYNEQFF
12	TRBV5-1	TRBJ2-3	CASSLVTDTQYF
15	TRBV27	TRBJ2-2	CASSLSGGLTGELFF
14	TRBV6-1	TRBJ2-3	CASTTSRGTDTQYF
13	TRBV20-1	TRBJ2-7	CSARELGSYEQYF
13	TRBV6-2/TRBV6-3	TRBJ2-2	CASSLQGTGELFF
12	TRBV6-2/TRBV6-3	TRBJ2-3	CASSYAPDTQYF
14	TRBV5-1	TRBJ2-3	CASSLGQSTDTQYF
16	TRBV20-1	TRBJ2-5	CSASRAGVSREEGQYF
14	TRBV5-1	TRBJ2-3	CASSPLSGTDTQYF
16	TRBV3-1	TRBJ2-3	CASSPGLAASTDTQYF
16	TRBV3-1	TRBJ2-3	CASSQKVAGGTDTQYF
16	TRBV7-2	TRBJ2-1	CASSYEGTGGYNEQFF
15	TRBV18	TRBJ2-5	CASSLLDPTQETQYF
12	TRBV5-8	TRBJ1-5	CASSYDDQPQHF
16	TRBV5-1	TRBJ2-5	CASSPGQGGNKETQYF
15	TRBV5-1	TRBJ2-1	CASSLAQLGPLEQFF
16	TRBV5-1	TRBJ2-1	CASTTAGGPGYNEQFF
14	TRBV7-3	TRBJ2-1	CASSPGTGGNEQFF
13	TRBV29-1	TRBJ1-1	CSVTGRGNTEAFF
13	TRBV5-1	TRBJ2-1	CASAQSSYNEQFF
17	TRBV3-1	TRBJ1-2	CASSQEGGRDSNYGYTF
16	TRBV7-2	TRBJ2-5	CASSLAGPFFQETQYF
18	TRBV20-1	TRBJ2-6	CSARVRLSHGSGAKVLTF
12	TRBV20-1	TRBJ2-3	CSARAAAGAQYF
14	TRBV6-6	TRBJ2-5	CASSYFQGEETQYF
15	TRBV5-1	TRBJ2-6	CASSLSPGGANVLTF
16	TRBV27	TRBJ1-1	CASSLSRTVVYTEAFF
15	TRBV5-1	TRBJ2-2	CASRLTSPFTGELFF
16	TRBV15	TRBJ1-2	CATSRKRDGGMEGYTF
14	TRBV4-3	TRBJ2-7	CASSQELTVYEQYF
14	TRBV12-3/TRBV12-4	TRBJ1-2	CASSFTSSVYGYTF
13	TRBV20-1	TRBJ1-6	CSASQGYNSPLNF
14	TRBV20-1	TRBJ2-2	CSATREVDTGELFF
13	TRBV28	TRBJ1-6	CASLRVYNSPLNF
14	TRBV10-3	TRBJ1-5	CAISESSGNQPQNF
17	TRBV6-5	TRBJ1-3	CASSYREPAIKGNTIYF
15	TRBV4-3	TRBJ2-5	CASSSTAGGRETQYF